The 24 T cell receptor beta chains in this list originate from one sample, sequenced in a study of T cells in Graves' hyperthyroidism and ophthalmopathy. The investigators amplified TCR beta CDR3 regions from RNA transcripts. Initially, a first-round RT-PCR of the TCR CDR3 employed the HTBI primer set. TCRdb processed the multiplex PCR reads anew with MiXCR; each CDR3 protein has one entry. The sample records approximately 610,000 distinct CDR3 sequences, about 15% being singletons. Input material: blood. The receptors come from a woman in her 40s with Graves' ophthalmopathy.

This clonotype has a count of ten or more. The rearrangement uses TRBV11-2 and TRBJ2-7; 9 nucleotides align to TRBD2. Unmatched junction bases numbered 7, after V lost 0 bases and J lost 4 bases. The CDR3 totals 16 residues. CDR1 and CDR2 (germline): SGHAT, FQNNGV. The CDR3 loop reads CASSLEGASGTYEQYF. DNA of the CDR3: TGTGCCAGCAGCTTAGAAGGCGCTAGCGGGACATACGAGCAGTACTTC.

This clonotype was observed at least ten times. The gene calls are TRBV12-3 or TRBV12-4 and TRBJ2-5; TRBD1 might be the D (5 bases). The germline V and J ends were trimmed by 1 base and 6 bases, with 6 bases remaining between them. CDR3 length: 12 residues. CDR3 nucleotide sequence: TGTGCCAGCAGTTTAGGGACACAGACCCAGTACTTC. This codes for CASSLGTQTQYF.

The chain joins TRBV6-2 or TRBV6-3 to TRBJ2-5, with TRBD2 matching 15 bases. V gave up 4 bases and J gave up 2 bases; unmatched junction bases: 5. The CDR3 is 17 residues long. The V gene's germline CDR1 is MNHEY and CDR2 SVGEGT. CDR3 loop: CASSWTSGRAGQETQYF. The CDR3, as DNA: TGTGCCAGCAGTTGGACTAGCGGGAGGGCCGGGCAAGAGACCCAGTACTTC.

This clonotype appeared many times. V and J are TRBV4-2 and TRBJ2-7; TRBD2 is a possible D gene (6 bases). The germline V gene has CDR1 LGHNA and CDR2 YNFKEQ. Trimming took off 0 bases at V and 5 bases at J, with 20 bases between the two ends. CDR3 length: 17 amino acids. DNA of the CDR3: TGTGCCAGCAGCCAAGATGTCTCTCTAGCGCCCAAAGACGAGCAGTACTTC. Translating it yields CASSQDVSLAPKDEQYF.

The chain has TRBV14 and TRBJ1-5; no definite D call. In germline, CDR1 is SGHDN, CDR2 FVKESK. The V end lost 0 bases, the J end lost 10 bases, and 10 bases lay between the germline ends. This CDR3 spans 13 amino acids. CDR3 residues: CASSQDEASPQHF. The CDR3, as DNA: TGTGCCAGCAGCCAAGATGAGGCAAGCCCCCAGCATTTT.

This clonotype was observed many times. V gene TRBV5-6 combines with J gene TRBJ2-7; 10 bases are shared with TRBD1. CDR3 length: 16 residues. The trim removed 1 base at V and 2 bases at J, leaving 6 bases unmatched. Germline V gene data show CDR1 as SGHDT and CDR2 as YYEEEE. The CDR3 DNA reads as TGTGCCAGCAGCTTGCCATCGGGACAGGGGCCCTACGAGCAGTACTTC. It codes for CASSLPSGQGPYEQYF. The complete variable domain, with remaining parts taken from reference TRBV5-6 and TRBJ2-7, reads DAGVTQSPTHLIKTRGQQVTLRCSPKSGHDTVSWYQQALGQGPQFIFQYYEEEERQRGNFPDRFSGHQFPNYSSELNVNALLLGDSALYLCASSLPSGQGPYEQYFGPGTRLTVT.

There are many counts of this clonotype. The rearrangement links TRBV12-3 or TRBV12-4 to TRBJ2-7; a possible D gene is TRBD2 (5 bases). V was pared by 6 bases and J by 0 bases, with 12 bases between. The CDR3 covers 14 residues. DNA for the CDR3: TGTGCCAGCAGCGTGGGAGAGGGCTCCTACGAGCAGTACTTC. It translates to CASSVGEGSYEQYF.

The V call is TRBV5-4, the J call TRBJ1-1; the D gene is possibly TRBD1 (6 bases). This CDR3 has 15 residues. Trimming removed 2 bases from V and 4 bases from J, with 15 bases in between. CDR1 SGHNT and CDR2 YYREEE come from the germline V gene (reference sequence). CDR3 in DNA: TGTGCCAGCAGCTTTCACAGGGACGAGGGCACTGAAGCTTTCTTT. This encodes CASSFHRDEGTEAFF.

This clonotype was recorded many times. This chain joins TRBV27 and TRBJ2-7, with D hard to call. The CDR3 spans 14 residues. From germline, CDR1 is MNHEY and CDR2 SMNVEV (reference sequence). V gave up 1 base and J gave up 2 bases, with 9 bases separating them. CDR3 DNA sequence: TGTGCCAGCAGTTTATTATCCAAAGCCTACGAGCAGTACTTC. This translates into CASSLLSKAYEQYF.

This clonotype has ten or more counts. This sequence joins TRBV11-2 and TRBJ2-5, with 7 positions matching TRBD2. The CDR3 covers 18 residues. Germline trimming cut 3 bases from V and 4 bases from J; bases unmatched to any gene: 17. Germline V lookup: CDR1 SGHAT, CDR2 FQNNGV. The CDR3 protein is CASSLGSSSGLGTETQYF. CDR3 nucleotide sequence: TGTGCCAGCAGCTTGGGCTCTTCTAGCGGATTGGGGACAGAGACCCAGTACTTC.

This clonotype was counted at least ten times. The chain uses TRBV20-1 and TRBJ2-7; 8 nucleotides agree with TRBD1. CDR1 DFQATT and CDR2 SNEGSKA come from the germline V gene (reference sequence). There are 13 residues in the CDR3. The junction had 2 bases not matched to a gene; V was cut back by 1 base and J by 3 bases. CDR3 protein: CSARGTGIYEQYF. CDR3 sequence (DNA): TGCAGTGCTAGAGGGACAGGGATCTACGAGCAGTACTTC.

The rearrangement joins TRBV7-2 to TRBJ2-7; 9 nucleotides align to TRBD2. The V and J ends lost 3 bases and 2 bases, in that order; junction bases with no gene match: 8. The germline gives CDR1 SGHTA, CDR2 FQGNSA. The CDR3 length is 16 residues. The CDR3 is CASSLAASGIAYEQYF. CDR3 nucleotides: TGTGCCAGCAGCTTGGCGGCTAGCGGGATTGCCTACGAGCAGTACTTC.

This clonotype was seen repeatedly, ten times or more. The genes are TRBV4-3 and TRBJ2-2; tentatively, D is TRBD2 (5 bases). The length of the CDR3 is 16 residues. V lost 3 bases to trimming and J lost 2 bases, with 13 bases between them. Per the germline V gene, CDR1 is LGHNA and CDR2 is YSLEER. The CDR3 is CASSQDHAGNTGELFF. As DNA, the CDR3 is TGCGCCAGCAGCCAGGACCACGCGGGTAACACCGGGGAGCTGTTTTTT.

This clonotype was observed at least ten times. The rearrangement uses TRBV12-3 or TRBV12-4 and TRBJ2-7; D might be TRBD2 (5 bases). V lost 4 bases to trimming and J lost 7 bases, with 11 bases between them. The CDR3 sequence is 12 residues long. CDR3 region: CASSSDGEEQYF. CDR3 nucleotide sequence: TGTGCCAGCAGTTCGGACGGGGAAGAGCAGTACTTC.

This clonotype was seen repeatedly, ten times or more. The rearrangement uses TRBV12-3 or TRBV12-4 and TRBJ2-5; possible D gene TRBD2, 5 bases. The V end was cut by 1 base, the J end by 4 bases, with 19 bases between. The CDR3 has 17 amino acids. The CDR3 DNA reads TGTGCCAGCAGTTTAGGACGTCGGACCGGAGAGGGAGAGACCCAGTACTTC. This codes for CASSLGRRTGEGETQYF.

The V and J genes are TRBV9 and TRBJ1-3; D is ambiguous. The germline gives CDR1 SGDLS, CDR2 YYNGEE. V shed 0 bases and J shed 0 bases, with 13 bases lying between them. This CDR3 has 17 amino acids. The CDR3 here is CASSVGARATSGNTIYF. Written as DNA, the CDR3 is TGTGCCAGCAGCGTAGGGGCGAGGGCGACCTCTGGAAACACCATATATTTT.

This clonotype was detected many times. This CDR3 is CASRGSMETQYF. The CDR3 DNA sequence: TGTGCCAGCAGAGGTAGCATGGAGACCCAGTACTTC. The chain links TRBV28 to TRBJ2-5; D is unresolved. The V gene's germline CDR1 is MDHEN and CDR2 SYDVKM. The CDR3 runs to 12 residues. V lost 6 bases and J lost 5, with 10 bases in between.

This clonotype was observed many times. The gene calls are TRBV7-2 and TRBJ2-5, with TRBD2 matching 15 bases. The germline gives CDR1 SGHTA, CDR2 FQGNSA. V shed 5 bases, J shed 8 bases, and the junction held 6 bases outside the gene matches. The CDR3 is 15 residues long. The CDR3 spells CASSKGLAGGNTQYF. CDR3 DNA sequence: TGTGCCAGCAGCAAAGGACTAGCGGGGGGGAACACCCAGTACTTC.

This clonotype appeared many times. CDR3 coding DNA: TGCAGTGCGGGGGGCTACTCCTACGAGCAGTACTTC. Its protein is CSAGGYSYEQYF. The chain carries TRBV20-1 and TRBJ2-7; D may be TRBD1 or TRBD2 (6 bases each). Germline V gene sequence: CDR1 DFQATT, CDR2 SNEGSKA (reference sequence). This CDR3 spans 12 amino acids. The germline V and J ends were trimmed by 6 bases and 0 bases, with 9 bases remaining between them.

This clonotype was seen many times. V gene TRBV7-8 combines with J gene TRBJ2-7; 9 bases are a match to TRBD1. The germline gives CDR1 SGHVS, CDR2 FQNEAQ. J was trimmed by 12 bases and V by 4 bases; bases with no gene match: 16. This CDR3 is 15 amino acids long. The CDR3 DNA follows: TGTGCCAGCAGCTACGGCCAGGGACAGGGTTTTCCTCCGTACTTC. The encoded protein is CASSYGQGQGFPPYF.

This clonotype was recorded many times. The chain employs TRBV6-1 and TRBJ2-2, with TRBD1 as a possible D gene (5 bases). CDR1 and CDR2 from the germline V gene are MNHNS and SASEGT. This CDR3 is 13 amino acids long. Trimming cost V 6 bases and J 4 bases, with 9 bases left between them. CDR3 residues: CASRRGFTGELFF. CDR3 nucleotide sequence: TGTGCCAGCAGAAGGGGATTCACCGGGGAGCTGTTTTTT.

This clonotype has a count of ten or more. The rearrangement uses TRBV6-5 and TRBJ2-7; 11 bases match TRBD2. V gave up 5 bases and J gave up 2 bases; unmatched junction bases: 5. Germline CDR1 and CDR2: MNHEY and SVGAGI. This CDR3 region has 15 residues. The CDR3 nucleotides read TGTGCCAGCAGTCCCCCGACTAGCGGGACCTACGAGCAGTACTTC. Translation gives CASSPPTSGTYEQYF.

The chain joins TRBV6-2 or TRBV6-3 to TRBJ1-1; possibly TRBD1 for D (6 bases). V lost 7 bases to trimming and J lost 1 base, with 10 bases between them. Germline V gene data show CDR1 as MNHEY and CDR2 as SVGEGT. CDR3 length: 13 residues. The CDR3 DNA follows: TGTGCCAGCAAAACAGGGAGGAACACTGAAGCTTTCTTT. It translates to CASKTGRNTEAFF.

This clonotype occurred many times. V and J are TRBV9 and TRBJ2-5, with D perhaps given as TRBD1 or TRBD2 (6 bases each). Germline V gives CDR1 SGDLS, CDR2 YYNGEE. The length of the CDR3 is 16 residues. V was trimmed by 0 bases and J by 4 bases, leaving 16 bases between them. This CDR3 is CASSVEVAEGGETQYF. In DNA form, the CDR3 reads TGTGCCAGCAGCGTAGAGGTAGCGGAGGGGGGAGAGACCCAGTACTTC.